This T cell receptor beta chain was sequenced for a study of T cell responses to AZD1222 COVID-19 vaccine. The study, taken as a whole, reports: Donors were chiefly white British, with a greater number of females, and clonal diversity was perhaps underestimated. Close to half of all spike-specific TCRs reportedly target regions of the variants that are unmutated.

As to this clone: Antigen: not known.

V was shortened by 1 base and J by 1 base, with 8 bases between the two germline ends. The CDR3 spans 14 residues. Germline V CDR1 and CDR2: SGDLS, YYNGEE. TCRdb's copy holds only in-frame clones and misses some; the assay was immunoSEQ multiplex PCR. The sample carries 150,000 or so clones, just over 90% recorded once. Second-dose timings of about 4 or about 12 weeks were pooled. Sequences were derived from peripheral blood, sampled 28 days after the second AZD1222 dose. The V call is TRBV9, the J call TRBJ1-1; D remains ambiguous. This clonotype was sampled from an adult who received the AZD1222 COVID-19 vaccine. The CDR3 DNA follows: TGTGCCAGCAGCGTAACATCGCAGAACACTGAAGCTTTCTTT. The encoded protein is CASSVTSQNTEAFF.